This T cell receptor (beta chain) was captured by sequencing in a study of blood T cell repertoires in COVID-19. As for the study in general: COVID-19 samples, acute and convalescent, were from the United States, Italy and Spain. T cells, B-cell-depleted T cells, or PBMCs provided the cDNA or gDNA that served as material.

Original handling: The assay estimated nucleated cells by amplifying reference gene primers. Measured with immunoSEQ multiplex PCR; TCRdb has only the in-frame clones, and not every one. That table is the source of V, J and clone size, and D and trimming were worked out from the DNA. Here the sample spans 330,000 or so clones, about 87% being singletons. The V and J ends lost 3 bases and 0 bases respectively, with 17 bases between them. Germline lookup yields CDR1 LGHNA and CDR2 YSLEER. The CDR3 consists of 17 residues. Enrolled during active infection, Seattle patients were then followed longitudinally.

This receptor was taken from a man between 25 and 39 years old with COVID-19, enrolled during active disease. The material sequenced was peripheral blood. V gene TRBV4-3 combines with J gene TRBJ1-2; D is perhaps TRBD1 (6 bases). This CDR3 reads CASSQQTGPLANYGYTF. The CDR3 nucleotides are TGCGCCAGCAGCCAGCAGACAGGTCCCCTAGCTAACTATGGCTACACCTTC.